These 18 T cell receptor beta chains share one sample of origin, sequenced in a study of T cell responses to AZD1222 COVID-19 vaccine. Here immunoSEQ multiplex PCR was the method, and the copy in TCRdb shows in-frame clones only, minus some. Of some 100,000 clones in the sample, about nine tenths were seen once. The sequences come from peripheral blood, collected on day 0 of AZD1222 vaccination. The receptors derive from an adult in good health.

This rearrangement joins TRBV15 to TRBJ1-1, with D unresolved. The CDR3 is 13 residues long. V lost 6 bases and J lost 0, with 8 bases in between. Per germline, CDR1 LNHNV and CDR2 YYDKDF (reference sequence). The CDR3 region is CATRADLNTEAFF. The CDR3 nucleotides read TGTGCCACCAGAGCAGATCTGAACACTGAAGCTTTCTTT.

The chain employs TRBV1 and TRBJ2-6; TRBD2 is taken as the D call from the table, unchecked against the DNA. TRBV1 is an annotated pseudogene. This CDR3 spans 19 amino acids. The CDR3 here is CTSSQDRAAGGSGANVLTF. CDR3 nucleotide sequence: TGCACCAGCAGCCAAGATCGGGCAGCGGGGGGATCTGGGGCCAACGTCCTGACTTTC.

This chain links TRBV4-3 with TRBJ1-6, with unresolved D. With 0 bases removed from V and 10 bases from J, the gap between germline ends came to 7 bases. This CDR3 is built from 13 residues. The germline V gene encodes CDR1 LGHNA and CDR2 YSLEER. For the CDR3, the DNA is TGCGCCAGCAGCCAAGAAAGTGCATCACCCCTCCACTTT. It is translated as CASSQESASPLHF.

The chain is built from TRBV4-1 and TRBJ2-7; 9 nucleotides match TRBD1. V gave up 5 bases and J gave up 5 bases; unmatched junction bases: 10. Germline V gives CDR1 MGHRA, CDR2 YSYEKL. This CDR3 is 15 amino acids long. This CDR3 reads CASSISGQGPDEQYF. The CDR3, as DNA: TGCGCCAGCAGCATCTCCGGACAGGGGCCGGACGAGCAGTACTTC.

This rearrangement joins TRBV7-9 to TRBJ1-6; TRBD1 matches at 7 bases. J lost 5 bases, V lost 5 bases, and 9 bases had no gene match. The germline CDR1 and CDR2 sequences are SEHNR and FQNEAQ (reference sequence). The CDR3 has 16 amino acids. In DNA form, the CDR3 reads TGTGCCAGCAGCGTACTACAGGGGCTCAATAATTCACCCCTCCACTTT. Amino acid sequence: CASSVLQGLNNSPLHF.

This clone was observed once. This chain uses TRBV4-1 with TRBJ2-4, with D tentatively TRBD1 (5 bases). CDR3 length equals 15 residues. With 0 bases removed from V and 6 bases from J, the gap between germline ends came to 12 bases. The germline CDR1 and CDR2 sequences are MGHRA and YSYEKL. The CDR3 sequence: CASSQDPLQGNIQYF. For the CDR3, the DNA is TGCGCCAGCAGCCAAGATCCGCTGCAGGGAAACATTCAGTACTTC.

This clone was counted only a few times. CDR3 sequence: CASSEVASGGGDEQFF. CDR3 bases: TGTGCCAGCAGTGAAGTGGCTAGCGGGGGCGGCGATGAGCAGTTCTTC. The chain is built from TRBV2 and TRBJ2-1; TRBD2 aligns across 10 bases. With V trimmed by 1 base and J by 8 bases, 8 bases remained unmatched. The CDR3 has 16 residues. The germline CDR1 and CDR2 sequences are SNHLY and FYNNEI.

CDR3 protein: CASSYRGGIRNQPQHF. CDR3 nucleotides: TGTGCCAGCAGTTACCGGGGGGGGATTCGCAATCAGCCCCAGCATTTT. The genes are TRBV28 and TRBJ1-5, with D perhaps matching TRBD1 (5 bases). The CDR3 consists of 16 residues. V was shortened by 4 bases and J by 2 bases, with 15 bases between the two germline ends. Germline V gene sequence: CDR1 MDHEN, CDR2 SYDVKM.

This clone was seen just once. The chain couples TRBV7-2 to TRBJ2-1; TRBD2 matches 8 bases. The germline V gene has CDR1 SGHTA and CDR2 FQGNSA. This CDR3 has 15 amino acids. After removal of 4 bases from V and 8 bases from J, the junction contained 10 bases not matched to a gene. CDR3 DNA: TGTGCCAGCAGCTCGCGCGGGGGGCTTATGTATGAGCAGTTCTTC. Translating gives CASSSRGGLMYEQFF.

V and J are TRBV19 and TRBJ1-2; 7 nucleotides align to TRBD1. There are 15 residues in the CDR3. V lost 6 bases and J lost 3; bases outside the gene matches: 10. In germline, CDR1 is LNHDA, CDR2 SQIVND (reference sequence). CDR3 protein: CASRLLTGEHYGYTF. In nucleotides, the CDR3 is TGTGCCAGTAGACTATTAACAGGGGAGCACTATGGCTACACCTTC.

The rearrangement uses TRBV18 and TRBJ1-5; D unclear. This CDR3 comprises 15 residues. Germline V gene data show CDR1 as KGHSH and CDR2 as LQKENI. V was pared by 1 base and J by 2 bases, with 9 bases between. The CDR3 is CASSPQGTGNQPQHF. CDR3 DNA sequence: TGTGCCAGCTCACCACAGGGAACTGGCAATCAGCCCCAGCATTTT.

The chain joins TRBV4-1 to TRBJ1-2; D remains ambiguous. The CDR3 covers 14 residues. The germline gives CDR1 MGHRA, CDR2 YSYEKL. Trimming removed 3 bases from V and 8 bases from J, with 16 bases in between. This CDR3 reads CASSQGRERGGYTF. Written as DNA, the CDR3 is TGCGCCAGCAGCCAGGGCCGGGAACGGGGAGGCTACACCTTC.

This clone was observed once. The rearrangement links TRBV7-9 to TRBJ1-5, with D uncertain. The CDR3 runs 13 residues. In germline, CDR1 is SEHNR, CDR2 FQNEAQ (reference sequence). V lost 3 bases to trimming and J lost 5 bases, with 8 bases between them. CDR3: CASSFSRDQPQHF. DNA of the CDR3: TGTGCCAGCAGCTTTTCCAGAGATCAGCCCCAGCATTTT. The full variable domain, its missing parts supplied by reference TRBV7-9 and TRBJ1-5, is DTGVSQNPRHKITKRGQNVTFRCDPISEHNRLYWYRQTLGQGPEFLTYFQNEAQLEKSRLLSDRFSAERPKGSFSTLEIQRTEQGDSAMYLCASSFSRDQPQHFGDGTRLSIL.

The genes are TRBV27 and TRBJ2-7; maybe TRBD1 (5 bases). V was cut by 1 base and J by 5 bases, with 12 bases left in between. Germline CDR1 MNHEY, CDR2 SMNVEV (reference sequence). The CDR3 runs to 14 residues. The chain's CDR3 is CASSLLGAANEQYF. The CDR3 nucleotides read TGTGCCAGCAGTTTATTAGGGGCTGCGAACGAGCAGTACTTC.

The V call is TRBV9, the J call TRBJ2-4; 9 positions agree with TRBD2. V gave up 0 bases and J gave up 6 bases; unmatched junction bases: 4. This CDR3 contains 15 residues. The germline V gene encodes CDR1 SGDLS and CDR2 YYNGEE. The CDR3 is CASSVGSGGSNIQYF. The CDR3 DNA follows: TGTGCCAGCAGCGTAGGTAGCGGGGGATCAAACATTCAGTACTTC.

J is TRBJ2-5 and V is TRBV11-2; perhaps TRBD1 as D (5 bases). The V gene lost 6 bases and the J gene lost 5 bases, with 10 bases spanning the gap. The germline V gene encodes CDR1 SGHAT and CDR2 FQNNGV. CDR3 size: 12 residues. The CDR3 here is CASSQGGETQYF. The CDR3 nucleotides are TGTGCCAGCAGTCAGGGCGGTGAGACCCAGTACTTC. Using reference TRBV11-2 and TRBJ2-5 for the parts outside the CDR3, the full variable domain is EAGVAQSPRYKIIEKRQSVAFWCNPISGHATLYWYQQILGQGPKLLIQFQNNGVVDDSQLPKDRFSAERLKGVDSTLKIQPAKLEDSAVYLCASSQGGETQYFGPGTRLLVL.

In the case of this clone: This sample also contains other DNA sequences that code for the same CDR3. The V gene is TRBV19, the J gene TRBJ1-4; D gene uncertain. The CDR3 has 11 amino acids. V was pared by 1 base and J by 7 bases, with 1 base between. Germline V lookup: CDR1 LNHDA, CDR2 SQIVND (reference sequence). Written as DNA, the CDR3 is TGTGCCAGTAGTATAGCTGAAAAACTGTTTTTT. Translating it yields CASSIAEKLFF.

The rearrangement links TRBV19 to TRBJ1-5, with TRBD1 as a possible D gene (5 bases). The V gene lost 3 bases and the J gene lost 7 bases, with 13 bases spanning the gap. This CDR3 has 14 amino acids. Germline CDR1 is LNHDA and CDR2 is SQIVND (reference sequence). The CDR3 DNA reads TGTGCCAGTAGTATCCGGGGCCCTGGACAGCCCCAGCATTTT. This gives the protein CASSIRGPGQPQHF.